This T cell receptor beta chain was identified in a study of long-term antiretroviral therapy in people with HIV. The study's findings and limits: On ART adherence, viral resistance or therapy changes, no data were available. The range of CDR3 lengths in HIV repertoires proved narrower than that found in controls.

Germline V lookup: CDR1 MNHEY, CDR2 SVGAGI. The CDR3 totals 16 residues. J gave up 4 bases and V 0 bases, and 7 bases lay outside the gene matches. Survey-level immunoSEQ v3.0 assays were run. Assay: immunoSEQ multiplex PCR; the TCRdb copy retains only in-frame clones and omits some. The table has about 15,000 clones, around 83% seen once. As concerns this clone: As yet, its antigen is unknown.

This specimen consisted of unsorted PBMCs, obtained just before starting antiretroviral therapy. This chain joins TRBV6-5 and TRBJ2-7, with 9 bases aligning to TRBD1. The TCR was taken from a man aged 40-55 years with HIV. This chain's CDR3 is CASSYSTGTGIYEQYF. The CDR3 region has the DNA TGTGCCAGCAGTTACTCGACCGGGACAGGGATATACGAGCAGTACTTC.